What follows are 16 T cell receptor beta chains derived from one specimen sequenced in a study. From the 5' RACE reads, TCRdb called clonotypes with MiXCR, one entry per CDR3 protein. The sample carries over 55,000 distinct CDR3 sequences, approximately 31% recorded once. Material: tumor-infiltrating naive CD4+ T cells sorted from the breast tumor. As to subset: naive CD4+ T cells, CD4+CD45RA+CD25-. All receptors derive from a female donor with breast cancer.

This clonotype was recorded a few times. This chain uses TRBV9 with TRBJ1-5; 7 positions match TRBD1. V lost 4 bases and J lost 3; bases outside the gene matches: 4. This CDR3 is 14 amino acids long. Germline lookup yields CDR1 SGDLS and CDR2 YYNGEE. The DNA of the CDR3 is TGTGCCAGCAGCTCCGGACAGGTCAATCAGCCCCAGCATTTT. Its translation: CASSSGQVNQPQHF.

The rearrangement joins TRBV9 to TRBJ2-3, with 11 bases aligning to TRBD2. After removal of 0 bases from V and 1 base from J, the junction contained 13 bases not matched to a gene. This CDR3 region has 20 residues. CDR1 and CDR2 from the germline V gene are SGDLS and YYNGEE. In DNA form, the CDR3 reads TGTGCCAGCAGCGTAGGAGGTCCTAGCGGGAGGAGGGGCGGCACAGATACGCAGTATTTT. Translating it yields CASSVGGPSGRRGGTDTQYF.

This clonotype was observed a handful of times. The germline gene is not matched at one end of the junction; a read error may be the cause. The chain uses TRBV4-1 and TRBJ2-3; TRBD1 might be the D (6 bases). The CDR3 loop spans 17 amino acids. Germline lookup yields CDR1 MGHRA and CDR2 YSYEKL. CDR3: CTSSQASQGFDTDTQYF. The CDR3 nucleotides are TGCACCAGCAGCCAAGCTTCTCAGGGGTTCGACACAGATACGCAGTATTTT.

This chain links TRBV7-8 with TRBJ1-5; D gene uncertain. V lost 3 bases and J lost 2, with 2 bases in between. The CDR3 sequence is 12 residues long. Looked up from germline, CDR1 is SGHVS and CDR2 is FQNEAQ. The CDR3 DNA reads TGTGCCAGCAGCTTGGGCAATCAGCCCCAGCATTTT. Protein product: CASSLGNQPQHF.

This clonotype was picked up many times. This chain connects TRBV5-1 to TRBJ2-2; a weak D match, TRBD1 (5 bases). Germline V lookup: CDR1 SGHRS, CDR2 YFSETQ. V lost 0 bases to trimming and J lost 0 bases, with 9 bases between them. This CDR3 has 16 amino acids. The CDR3 DNA follows: TGCGCCAGCAGCTTGGAACAGGTAGCGAACACCGGGGAGCTGTTTTTT. Amino acids: CASSLEQVANTGELFF.

V is TRBV5-1 and J is TRBJ2-3; 8 nucleotides agree with TRBD2. The CDR3 totals 16 residues. Per germline, CDR1 SGHRS and CDR2 YFSETQ. V trimming: 0 bases; J trimming: 6 bases; junction bases outside the gene matches: 9. This CDR3 is CASSLEGGGPRDTQYF. Here the CDR3 DNA reads TGCGCCAGCAGCTTGGAGGGCGGGGGGCCGAGGGATACGCAGTATTTT.

The chain recombines TRBV12-3 or TRBV12-4 with TRBJ1-2; perhaps TRBD1 as D (5 bases). V lost 6 bases and J 7 bases, leaving 24 bases between the germline ends. The CDR3 loop spans 16 amino acids. The CDR3 region is CASSPTIPDSTGGYTF. CDR3 DNA: TGTGCCAGCAGCCCAACTATTCCCGACTCCACAGGTGGCTACACCTTC.

The genes are TRBV7-2 and TRBJ2-3; D ambiguous. CDR3 size: 15 residues. Germline lookup yields CDR1 SGHTA and CDR2 FQGNSA. The ends were cut back, 1 base at V and 1 base at J, with 9 bases in the middle. This CDR3 is CASSLERSGTDTQYF. The CDR3 DNA reads TGTGCCAGCAGCTTAGAGCGAAGCGGCACAGATACGCAGTATTTT.

The chain is built from TRBV7-2 and TRBJ2-3; 9 bases map to TRBD2. Germline CDR1 is SGHTA and CDR2 is FQGNSA. The CDR3 is 19 residues long. Trimming at V came to 1 base and at J to 7 bases, leaving 18 bases not matched to a gene. CDR3 bases: TGTGCCAGCAGCTTAGAGGTTGATAGGCTAGCGGGAATCAAAAATACGCAGTATTTT. This gives the protein CASSLEVDRLAGIKNTQYF.

This clonotype was detected a few times. The chain carries TRBV12-3 or TRBV12-4 and TRBJ2-7; TRBD1 agrees at 8 bases. V lost 1 base, J lost 1 base, and 0 bases stayed unmatched. This CDR3 is 14 amino acids long. The CDR3 loop is CASSLDRGSYEQYF. CDR3 nucleotide sequence: TGTGCCAGCAGTTTAGACAGGGGGTCCTACGAGCAGTACTTC.

This clonotype was recorded many times. This chain links TRBV6-2 or TRBV6-3 with TRBJ1-5; the D gene is possibly TRBD1 (5 bases). The CDR3 totals 18 residues. Germline V gives CDR1 MNHEY, CDR2 SVGEGT. Trimming removed 2 bases from V and 2 bases from J, with 19 bases in between. The DNA of the CDR3 is TGTGCCAGCAGTTACATTATGGGAGGGGCCGAGGGCAATCAGCCCCAGCATTTT. Amino acid sequence: CASSYIMGGAEGNQPQHF.

Only a few counts were recorded for this clonotype. The chain uses TRBV3-1 and TRBJ1-1, with D possibly matching TRBD1 (6 bases). There are 15 residues in the CDR3. V was clipped by 6 bases and J by 2 bases, with 16 bases between them. The germline CDR1 and CDR2 sequences are LGHDT and YNNKEL (reference sequence). The CDR3 nucleotides read TGTGCCAGCAGTCGGACAGACTATCCCAACACTGAAGCTTTCTTT. It translates to CASSRTDYPNTEAFF.

This clonotype occurred a few times. At one end, the junction sequence differs from germline, possibly due to a read error. The chain recombines TRBV29-1 with TRBJ2-2; D is possibly TRBD2 (6 bases). CDR1 and CDR2 from the germline V gene are SQVTM and ANQGSEA. The CDR3 has 15 amino acids. CDR3 DNA sequence: TGCAGCGTTCCGGCTAGCGACGCGAACGCCGGGGAGCTGTTTTTT. Translating it yields CSVPASDANAGELFF.

This chain connects TRBV6-2 or TRBV6-3 to TRBJ1-5; TRBD1 agrees at 7 bases. J was trimmed by 0 bases and V by 2 bases; bases with no gene match: 10. The germline V gene encodes CDR1 MNHEY and CDR2 SVGEGT. This CDR3 region has 18 residues. The CDR3 protein is CASSYRLGTDYSNQPQHF. CDR3 DNA: TGTGCCAGCAGTTACCGCCTTGGGACAGATTATAGCAATCAGCCCCAGCATTTT.

Details on this clonotype: This likely comes from a read error, as the CDR3 has no conserved phenylalanine or tryptophan at its end. This chain's CDR3 is CTSSLMLGGETQYL. CDR3 bases: TGTACCAGCAGCCTCATGTTGGGGGGAGAGACCCAGTACCTC. The chain couples TRBV6-5 to TRBJ2-5; a weak D match, TRBD2 (6 bases). Per the germline V gene, CDR1 is MNHEY and CDR2 is SVGAGI. The CDR3 extends over 14 amino acids.

The V gene is TRBV24-1, the J gene TRBJ2-1; 16 bases map to TRBD2. With 4 bases clipped from V and 4 bases from J, the junction kept 15 bases outside the gene matches. This CDR3 has 21 amino acids. Germline assignment: CDR1 KGHDR and CDR2 SFDVKD. CDR3 coding DNA: TGTGCCACCAGTGACCCTTTTCCCGGGACTAGCGGGAGGGGGTTATACAATGAGCAGTTCTTC. Translating it yields CATSDPFPGTSGRGLYNEQFF.